This TCR beta chain derives from a study of Graves' ophthalmopathy and Graves' hyperthyroidism. Across the study: Peripheral blood was collected at initial diagnosis, before any treatment. Overall study results and limits: Blood shared most expanded thyroid clonotypes above 0.001 frequency.

The CDR3 totals 13 residues. Germline V lookup: CDR1 MNHEY, CDR2 SVGAGI. The trim removed 0 bases at V and 7 bases at J, leaving 3 bases unmatched. From RNA, the CDR3 regions of TCR beta chains were amplified and sequenced. A first-round RT-PCR used HTBI primers, followed by a second-round multiplex PCR. Via MiXCR, TCRdb re-called the multiplex PCR reads, giving one row per CDR3 protein. Of 220,000 or so distinct CDR3 sequences listed, 20% to 25% are singletons. As concerns this clonotype: Antigen: not known.

Material: peripheral blood. This sequence originates from a woman between 50 and 59 years old with Graves' ophthalmopathy. The gene calls are TRBV6-5 and TRBJ2-7; 7 bases agree with TRBD1. The CDR3 nucleotides are TGTGCCAGCAGTTACTCGTCAGGGGGTGAGCAGTACTTC. Translation gives CASSYSSGGEQYF.